This T cell receptor (beta chain) was recorded in a study of blood T cell repertoires in COVID-19. Study summary: COVID-19 samples from acute and convalescent phases originated in the United States, Italy and Spain. T cells, B-cell-depleted T cells, or PBMCs supplied cDNA or gDNA.

With 2 bases removed from V and 5 bases from J, the gap between germline ends came to 31 bases. Germline V CDR1 and CDR2: SGHTA, FQGTGA. The CDR3 runs 20 residues. Per the original data handling: From reference gene primer amplification, estimates of nucleated cell counts were derived. TCRdb's table, derived via immunoSEQ multiplex PCR, lists solely in-frame clones and lacks some. V and J calls and clone size are as listed in that table; D and trimming were resolved from the DNA. Seen here are 300,000 to 400,000 clones, around 89% observed once, and the top ten hold roughly 4.1%. The source is a woman aged 45-59 years with active or convalescent COVID-19. The specimen was peripheral blood. The V gene is TRBV7-3, the J gene TRBJ2-7; a weak D match, TRBD2 (6 bases). The CDR3 sequence is CASSLAGSPPPGQVCDEQYF. Written as DNA, the CDR3 is TGTGCCAGCAGCTTAGCGGGGTCCCCACCCCCGGGGCAGGTGTGCGACGAGCAGTACTTC. Combining the CDR3 with reference TRBV7-3 and TRBJ2-7 gives the whole variable domain GAGVSQTPSNKVTEKGKYVELRCDPISGHTALYWYRQSLGQGPEFLIYFQGTGAADDSGLPNDRFFAVRPEGSVSTLKIQRTERGDSAVYLCASSLAGSPPPGQVCDEQYFGPGTRLTVT.